One TCR beta chain is described in this entry. The antigen is not known. These data are taken from a study of T cell responses to AZD1222 COVID-19 vaccine. TCRdb's copy holds only in-frame clones and misses some; the assay was immunoSEQ multiplex PCR. The sample has approximately 120,000 clones; approximately 91% are singletons. Overall study findings and caveats: Regions left unmutated in variants are reportedly the target of nearly half of spike-specific TCRs.

This sequence was found in an adult in good health. The starting material was peripheral blood, obtained on day 0 of MenACWY control vaccination.

The CDR3 loop is CAISLAGNQETQYF. CDR3 nucleotide sequence: TGTGCCATCAGTTTAGCGGGGAACCAAGAGACCCAGTACTTC. The chain employs TRBV10-3 and TRBJ2-5; TRBD2 agrees at 8 bases. V lost 5 bases to trimming and J lost 0 bases; unmatched junction nucleotides: 2. CDR1 and CDR2 (germline): ENHRY, SYGVKD. The CDR3 runs to 14 residues.